This TCR beta chain appears in the sequencing data of a study of OX40 agonist ivuxolimab in advanced cancers. Concerning the study at large: The costimulatory receptor OX40 (CD134) was targeted by ivuxolimab, a fully human IgG2 agonistic monoclonal antibody. Intravenous ivuxolimab was administered to patients every 2 weeks at six dose levels: 0.01, 0.1, 0.3, 1.5, 3 and 10 mg/kg. Partial responses were achieved by three dose-escalation patients, of whom one had hepatocellular carcinoma and two had cutaneous melanoma. The dose-escalation cohort was roughly 83% male with a mean age of 60 years, ranging from roughly 20 to 80. Prior anti-PD-1, anti-PD-L1 or anti-CTLA-4 therapy was permitted, and checkpoint inhibitors had been received by less than 45% of dose-escalation patients. The paper describes the monotherapy dose-escalation part (N of about 52 patients) of the phase I trial of ivuxolimab. Peripheral TCRbeta sequencing was intended to test whether TCR sequence diversity was altered and clonal T-cell expansion was caused by ivuxolimab. Of the approximately 54 patients in dose escalation, some 20 had hepatocellular carcinoma, roughly 15 had melanoma, 9 had renal cell carcinoma and 9 had head and neck cancer. Study-wide conclusions, independent of this receptor: On average, CD8+ T cells showed more expanded clones than CD4+ T cells after ivuxolimab. At doses from 0.1 to 3.0 mg/kg, clonal expansion was seen in both CD4+ and CD8+ blood T cells between baseline and week 6. Antigen specificity was not determined for the clonally expanded peripheral T cells. Low levels of normalized T-cell clonal expansion were also seen in some nonresponding patients. Partial responders in the 0.1-3.0 mg/kg groups had among the lowest normalized peripheral clonal expansion, especially among CD8+ T cells.

A word on this clone: There is no known antigen for this receptor. No much larger clone is present one base from it, and per-base qualities are unavailable.

Patients with autoimmune disease history or receiving systemic immunosuppression were excluded from the trial. Peripheral blood for TCR sequencing was collected from all dose cohorts at baseline, on cycle 4 day 1, and on cycle 7 day 1. The samples were taken from a phase I, first-in-human, multicenter, open-label dose-escalation trial of ivuxolimab. The trial enrolled adults with locally advanced or metastatic head and neck squamous cell, hepatocellular, melanoma or renal cell carcinoma. Before TCR sequencing, CD4+ and CD8+ T cells were separately sorted from peripheral blood. Cut back by 0 bases and 3 bases, the V and J ends lie 7 bases apart. The CDR3 starts with the cysteine, ends with the phenylalanine, and has 14 residues. This entry keeps only the CDR3 DNA: 42 bases, framed from base 1. CDR1 and CDR2 were assigned from the germline V gene as SGDLS and YYNGEE. To sequence the TCRbeta CDR3 region, genomic DNA was isolated from the sorted cells. The immunoSEQ Assay was used for sequencing of TCRbeta CDR3 regions. TCRdb limited this immuneACCESS table to in-frame rearrangements with V and J called. A share of clones is missing; checked studies link under half to unresolved V genes, and the rest is unexplained. The sample includes approximately 17,000 clones, with about three quarters observed a single time. The ten largest make up roughly 15% of the sample.

The receptor was derived from an adult with an advanced solid tumor such as melanoma, head and neck, liver or kidney cancer. The sample consisted of CD4+ or CD8+ T cells sorted from blood, taken in a trial of the OX40 agonist ivuxolimab. This chain is built from TRBV9 and TRBJ1-5; TRBD1 is a possible D gene, resting on 5 matching bases. The CDR3 is CASSVGGPNQPQHF. The nucleotide sequence is given as TGTGCCAGCAGCGTAGGGGGACCCAATCAGCCCCAGCATTTT.